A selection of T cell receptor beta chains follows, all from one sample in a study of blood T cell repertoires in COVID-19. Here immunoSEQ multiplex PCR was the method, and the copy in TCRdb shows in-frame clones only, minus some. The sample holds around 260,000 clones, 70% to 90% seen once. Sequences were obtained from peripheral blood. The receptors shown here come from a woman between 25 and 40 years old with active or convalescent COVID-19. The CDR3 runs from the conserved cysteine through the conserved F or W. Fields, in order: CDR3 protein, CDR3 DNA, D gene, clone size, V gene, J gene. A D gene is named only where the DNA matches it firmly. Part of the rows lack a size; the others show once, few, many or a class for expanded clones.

CDR3: CASGDRANTGELFF
DNA: TGTGCCAGCGGGGACAGGGCCAACACCGGGGAGCTGTTTTTT
D: TRBD1
size: few
V: TRBV6-1
J: TRBJ2-2

CDR3: CASSYQQGSNQPQHF
DNA: TGTGCCAGCAGCTACCAACAGGGGAGCAATCAGCCCCAGCATTTT
D: TRBD1
size: NA
V: TRBV7-2
J: TRBJ1-5

CDR3: CASSGQGQETQYF
DNA: TGCGCCAGCAGTGGACAGGGCCAAGAGACCCAGTACTTC
D: TRBD1
size: NA
V: TRBV5-1
J: TRBJ2-5

CDR3: CASSPGTGSSYNSPLHF
DNA: TGTGCCAGCAGTCCGGGGACTGGCAGCTCCTATAATTCACCCCTCCACTTT
D: NA
size: NA
V: TRBV28
J: TRBJ1-6

CDR3: CAWSRGGERAYF
DNA: TGTGCCTGGAGTAGGGGGGGGGAGCGGGCATATTTT
D: NA
size: NA
V: TRBV30
J: TRBJ2-3

CDR3: CAFRGSGTEAFF
DNA: TGTGCCTTCCGGGGCAGCGGGACTGAAGCTTTCTTT
D: NA
size: once
V: TRBV6-5
J: TRBJ1-1

CDR3: CASSLAGSEAFF
DNA: TGTGCCAGCAGCTTAGCCGGGTCTGAAGCTTTCTTT
D: NA
size: once
V: TRBV11-3
J: TRBJ1-1

CDR3: CASNQGRGSTEAFF
DNA: TGTGCCAGCAACCAAGGCAGGGGGTCCACTGAAGCTTTCTTT
D: TRBD1
size: NA
V: TRBV7-2
J: TRBJ1-1

CDR3: CASSFQATYEQYF
DNA: TGTGCCAGCAGTTTCCAGGCCACCTACGAGCAGTACTTC
D: NA
size: NA
V: TRBV27
J: TRBJ2-7

CDR3: CASSPRQNSYEQYF
DNA: TGTGCCAGCAGTCCCCGACAGAACTCCTACGAGCAGTACTTC
D: NA
size: NA
V: TRBV6-5
J: TRBJ2-7

CDR3: CAWRGQGYNEQFF
DNA: TGTGCCTGGAGGGGACAGGGGTACAATGAGCAGTTCTTC
D: TRBD1
size: NA
V: TRBV30
J: TRBJ2-1

CDR3: CASSARTQGGNQPQHF
DNA: TGTGCCAGCAGCGCGCGAACTCAGGGTGGCAATCAGCCCCAGCATTTT
D: NA
size: NA
V: TRBV7-8
J: TRBJ1-5

CDR3: CASSSPGKGASTDTQYF
DNA: TGTGCCAGTAGTAGCCCGGGAAAGGGAGCTAGCACAGATACGCAGTATTTT
D: NA
size: NA
V: TRBV19
J: TRBJ2-3

CDR3: CASAARTGVTDTQYF
DNA: TGTGCCAGCGCCGCACGGACAGGGGTCACAGATACGCAGTATTTT
D: TRBD1
size: once
V: TRBV28
J: TRBJ2-3

CDR3: CASRPPYSYEQYF
DNA: TGCGCCAGCAGGCCACCCTACTCCTACGAGCAGTACTTC
D: NA
size: NA
V: TRBV10-2
J: TRBJ2-7

CDR3: CARTGVTSTDTQYF
DNA: TGTGCCAGGACAGGGGTAACTAGCACAGATACGCAGTATTTT
D: TRBD1
size: NA
V: TRBV27
J: TRBJ2-3

CDR3: CASSGTGGLSNQPQHF
DNA: TGTGCCAGCAGCGGAACAGGGGGCCTTAGCAATCAGCCCCAGCATTTT
D: TRBD1
size: NA
V: TRBV7-2
J: TRBJ1-5

CDR3: CAAGQSGNTIYF
DNA: TGTGCCGCCGGACAGTCTGGAAACACCATATATTTT
D: NA
size: NA
V: TRBV19
J: TRBJ1-3

CDR3: CASSQDGSGGFTDTQYF
DNA: TGTGCCAGCAGCCAAGATGGGAGCGGGGGGTTCACAGATACGCAGTATTTT
D: TRBD2
size: NA
V: TRBV4-2
J: TRBJ2-3

CDR3: CASSPGSGETQYF
DNA: TGTGCCAGCTCACCTGGAAGCGGAGAGACCCAGTACTTC
D: NA
size: NA
V: TRBV18
J: TRBJ2-5

CDR3: CASSPIRGGPRETQYF
DNA: TGTGCCAGCTCACCCATCCGCGGGGGACCTCGTGAGACCCAGTACTTC
D: TRBD2
size: NA
V: TRBV18
J: TRBJ2-5